This passage covers 5 T cell receptor beta chains from one sample sequenced in a study of CD8 T cells in Susac syndrome. Roughly 0.45 to 1 ug RNA was reverse transcribed with random hexamers. MiXCR was run by TCRdb on the immunoSEQ multiplex PCR reads, yielding one entry per CDR3 protein. The sample lists some 130,000 distinct CDR3 sequences, 95% occurring once. Sequences were obtained from CD8+ T cells from PBMCs. These TCRs come from a human donor with Susac syndrome.

The V and J genes are TRBV4-1 and TRBJ2-7; D uncertain. Trimming stripped 0 bases from V and 0 bases from J, with 12 bases between. Germline V gene lookup returns CDR1 MGHRA and CDR2 YSYEKL. There are 16 residues in the CDR3. CDR3 sequence reads: CASSQEPAGLSYEQYF. The CDR3 DNA reads as TGCGCCAGCAGCCAAGAGCCTGCCGGCCTCTCCTACGAGCAGTACTTC.

The table lists this clonotype with a few counts. The chain employs TRBV27 and TRBJ2-1; TRBD1 is a possible D gene (6 bases). Germline V CDR1 and CDR2: MNHEY, SMNVEV (reference sequence). V lost 5 bases, J lost 1 base, and 9 bases lay in between. The CDR3 length is 14 residues. The DNA of the CDR3 is TGTGCCAGCAGTCCCACAGGGTCCTACAATGAGCAGTTCTTC. Translating it yields CASSPTGSYNEQFF.

This clonotype was seen a single time. This rearrangement joins TRBV27 to TRBJ2-7; 12 positions match TRBD2. There are 17 residues in the CDR3. Per germline, CDR1 MNHEY and CDR2 SMNVEV (reference sequence). V was clipped by 5 bases and J by 5 bases; unmatched bases: 13. CDR3 nucleotides: TGTGCCAGCAGTCCCGGACTAGCGGGATACGGTCCCCACGAGCAGTACTTC. Amino acid sequence: CASSPGLAGYGPHEQYF.

The chain combines TRBV7-9 with TRBJ1-1, with D perhaps TRBD1 (6 bases). The CDR3 length is 13 residues. Trimming removed 5 bases at V and 4 bases at J, with 11 bases between. CDR1 and CDR2 (germline): SEHNR, FQNEAQ (reference sequence). CDR3 DNA sequence: TGTGCCAGCAGCCCAGGGGTGGGCACTGAAGCTTTCTTT. It encodes CASSPGVGTEAFF.

The chain combines TRBV9 with TRBJ2-1; TRBD2 aligns across 14 bases. V dropped 3 bases and J dropped 2; count of bases not matched to a gene: 7. The CDR3 totals 18 residues. Germline loops: CDR1 SGDLS, CDR2 YYNGEE. The CDR3 region has the DNA TGTGCCAGCAGCGCAGGACTAGCGGGAGGCTCCGCCTACAATGAGCAGTTCTTC. Protein sequence: CASSAGLAGGSAYNEQFF. Full variable domain (missing parts from reference TRBV9 and TRBJ2-1): DSGVTQTPKHLITATGQRVTLRCSPRSGDLSVYWYQQSLDQGLQFLIQYYNGEERAKGNILERFSAQQFPDLHSELNLSSLELGDSALYFCASSAGLAGGSAYNEQFFGPGTRLTVL.